This T cell receptor (beta chain) derives from a study of preoperative IRX-2 immunotherapy in early breast cancer. Treatment denoted: preoperative locoregional IRX-2 cytokine immunotherapy. Samples came from a phase Ib trial of preoperative locoregional IRX-2 cytokine immunotherapy. TCRdb's copy holds only in-frame clones and misses some; the assay was immunoSEQ multiplex PCR. The data show around 40,000 clones, approximately 95% seen once. This clone has a single count. Germline CDR1 reads SEHNR; CDR2 reads FQNEAQ (reference sequence). Trimming stripped 11 bases from V and 8 bases from J, with 22 bases between. The CDR3 contains 14 residues.

This sample comprised tumor tissue, obtained after IRX-2 immunotherapy. The chain employs TRBV7-9 and TRBJ2-1, with D perhaps matching TRBD2 (5 bases). The TCR sequence derives from a human donor with breast cancer. This CDR3 reads CAEGYLLGTDEQFF. DNA of the CDR3: TGTGCCGAGGGTTATCTTCTCGGAACGGATGAGCAGTTCTTC.